This passage covers 30 T cell receptor beta chains from one sample sequenced in a study of cytomegalovirus exposure and HLA in healthy donors. Primers for the PCR totalled 60 Vbeta and 13 Jbeta. Sequencing was performed with immunoSEQ multiplex PCR; in TCRdb, only in-frame clones are kept and a portion is missing. The profile covers about 150,000 clones, with approximately 80% appearing a single time and more than 1.5% taken by the ten largest. Source material: PBMCs. The origin of the receptors is a man aged 18 to 29 in good health and CMV-seronegative.

This chain links TRBV7-3 with TRBJ1-4, with D tentatively TRBD1 (5 bases). V dropped 5 bases and J dropped 8 bases, with 12 bases sitting between them. The CDR3 runs to 13 residues. Germline V gene sequence: CDR1 SGHTA, CDR2 FQGTGA. Written as DNA, the CDR3 is TGTGCCAGCAGCAAGGGGAAAGGCGAAAAACTGTTTTTT. Its protein is CASSKGKGEKLFF.

This chain connects TRBV5-1 to TRBJ2-2; 12 bases fit TRBD1. This CDR3 contains 16 residues. Germline values: CDR1 SGHRS, CDR2 YFSETQ. V shed 0 bases and J 4 bases; nucleotides not matched to a gene: 1. The chain's CDR3 is CASSLAGQGATGELFF. Written as DNA, the CDR3 is TGCGCCAGCAGCTTGGCGGGACAGGGGGCCACCGGGGAGCTGTTTTTT.

The genes are TRBV2 and TRBJ2-1; 12 positions agree with TRBD2. Trimming removed 5 bases from V and 2 bases from J; junction bases left unmatched: 4. Germline lookup yields CDR1 SNHLY and CDR2 FYNNEI. The CDR3 totals 16 residues. In DNA, the CDR3 is TGTGCCAGCAGTTTTCTAGCGGGAGGGCCCTACAATGAGCAGTTCTTC. This gives the protein CASSFLAGGPYNEQFF.

This clone was seen just once. This chain connects TRBV6-1 to TRBJ1-1, with 7 nucleotides matching TRBD1. The V gene end was trimmed by 3 bases and the J gene end by 1 base; junction bases not matched to a gene: 5. Germline assignment: CDR1 MNHNS and CDR2 SASEGT. The CDR3 sequence is 15 residues long. DNA for the CDR3: TGTGCCAGCAGTGAGTATCAGGGGGGGAACACTGAAGCTTTCTTT. It encodes CASSEYQGGNTEAFF.

This clone was picked up a small number of times. The J gene is TRBJ1-5, the V gene TRBV30, with 8 nucleotides matching TRBD1. The CDR3 contains 14 residues. The V gene's germline CDR1 is GTSNPN and CDR2 SVGIG (reference sequence). Germline trimming cut 2 bases from V and 6 bases from J; bases unmatched to any gene: 6. The CDR3 is CAWSYGQGTQPQHF. CDR3 coding DNA: TGTGCCTGGAGTTATGGACAGGGCACTCAGCCCCAGCATTTT.

The J gene is TRBJ2-1, the V gene TRBV5-1; TRBD2 agrees at 9 bases. The junction had 1 base not matched to a gene; V was cut back by 6 bases and J by 9 bases. The V gene's germline CDR1 is SGHRS and CDR2 YFSETQ. This CDR3 region has 11 residues. CDR3 in DNA: TGCGCCAGCATAGCGGGAGTTGAGCAGTTCTTC. It yields the protein CASIAGVEQFF. Together with reference TRBV5-1 and TRBJ2-1, the CDR3 gives the full variable domain: KAGVTQTPRYLIKTRGQQVTLSCSPISGHRSVSWYQQTPGQGLQFLFEYFSETQRNKGNFPGRFSGRQFSNSRSEMNVSTLELGDSALYLCASIAGVEQFFGPGTRLTVL.

The rearrangement links TRBV7-8 to TRBJ2-6; a weak D match, TRBD1 (6 bases). V lost 5 bases and J lost 3, with 11 bases in between. CDR3 size: 15 residues. Germline CDR1 reads SGHVS; CDR2 reads FQNEAQ. Here the CDR3 DNA reads TGTGCCAGCAGCACGGGGACAATTGGGGCCAACGTCCTGACTTTC. Residues: CASSTGTIGANVLTF.

For this clone: A read error may produce the germline difference seen at one junction end. The chain has TRBV7-9 and TRBJ2-7; TRBD1 agrees at 8 bases. Germline CDR1 SEHNR, CDR2 FQNEAQ (reference sequence). The CDR3 is 14 amino acids. The CDR3 bases are TGTGCCAGCAGCTCCGGGACAGGTGACTACGAGCAGTGCTTC. As protein: CASSSGTGDYEQCF.

The CDR3 protein is CASSLGTTGGYETQYF. The DNA for the CDR3 is TGTGCCAGCAGTTTGGGGACGACAGGGGGCTATGAGACCCAGTACTTC. The chain joins TRBV27 to TRBJ2-5; the match to TRBD1 covers 10 bases. Trimming took 3 bases from V and 5 from J; bases not matched to a gene: 9. CDR3 size: 16 residues. Germline V gene sequence: CDR1 MNHEY, CDR2 SMNVEV (reference sequence).

This clone was recorded once. V is TRBV4-3 and J is TRBJ2-1; 10 nucleotides agree with TRBD1. The ends lost 2 bases at V and 6 bases at J; junction bases unmatched: 7. The CDR3 totals 16 residues. From germline, CDR1 is LGHNA and CDR2 YSLEER. The CDR3 sequence is CASSQPGTGVRNEQFF. The DNA for the CDR3 is TGCGCCAGCAGCCAACCCGGGACAGGGGTTCGCAATGAGCAGTTCTTC.

The chain combines TRBV4-1 with TRBJ2-1; TRBD2 agrees at 8 bases. J lost 5 bases, V lost 3 bases, and 15 bases had no gene match. Germline V gene data show CDR1 as MGHRA and CDR2 as YSYEKL. The CDR3 covers 18 residues. Here the CDR3 DNA reads TGCGCCAGCAGCCAGGGTGTTAGCGGGAAGACATCCCACAATGAGCAGTTCTTC. Its protein is CASSQGVSGKTSHNEQFF.

The chain is built from TRBV27 and TRBJ2-1; D unclear. This CDR3 spans 13 amino acids. Between the trimmed V and J ends, which lost 3 bases and 4 bases, there was a span of 7 bases. Germline loops: CDR1 MNHEY, CDR2 SMNVEV (reference sequence). The CDR3 reads CASSFYDYNEQFF. The CDR3 DNA follows: TGTGCCAGCAGTTTCTATGATTACAATGAGCAGTTCTTC.

This clone was detected only a few times. This rearrangement joins TRBV4-1 to TRBJ2-5, with 8 bases aligning to TRBD2. CDR3 length equals 14 residues. Germline CDR1 reads MGHRA; CDR2 reads YSYEKL. V trimming: 4 bases; J trimming: 0 bases; junction bases outside the gene matches: 1. CDR3 residues: CASSLLADQETQYF. In nucleotides, the CDR3 is TGCGCCAGCAGCCTACTAGCGGACCAAGAGACCCAGTACTTC.

The CDR3 coding sequence is TGTGCCAGCAGCTTATCCCGGGACAGGGGCACAGATACGCAGTATTTT. It codes for CASSLSRDRGTDTQYF. The chain links TRBV7-3 to TRBJ2-3; 9 bases align to TRBD1. In germline, CDR1 is SGHTA, CDR2 FQGTGA. This CDR3 comprises 16 residues. J gave up 1 base and V 2 bases, and 4 bases lay outside the gene matches.

The rearrangement links TRBV4-1 to TRBJ1-4; D unresolved. This CDR3 is built from 16 residues. CDR1 MGHRA and CDR2 YSYEKL come from the germline V gene. The ends were cut back, 0 bases at V and 4 bases at J, with 12 bases in the middle. CDR3 sequence (DNA): TGCGCCAGCAGCCAAGACGACACAGCAAGTAATGAAAAACTGTTTTTT. It encodes CASSQDDTASNEKLFF.

A few counts support this clone. This chain connects TRBV6-5 to TRBJ1-1, with 10 positions matching TRBD1. The CDR3 is 15 amino acids. V lost 0 bases, J lost 3 bases, and 1 base stayed unmatched. Germline assignment: CDR1 MNHEY and CDR2 SVGAGI. CDR3 nucleotides: TGTGCCAGCAGTTACTCGGACAGGGGGGACACTGAAGCTTTCTTT. It specifies CASSYSDRGDTEAFF.

V gene TRBV9 combines with J gene TRBJ2-7; tentative D call: TRBD1 (6 bases). The CDR3 is 15 residues long. The V end was cut by 4 bases, the J end by 2 bases, with 16 bases between. CDR1 and CDR2 from the germline V gene are SGDLS and YYNGEE. The CDR3 loop is CASSPVTGSAYEQYF. The CDR3 DNA reads as TGTGCCAGCAGCCCAGTGACAGGATCCGCCTACGAGCAGTACTTC.

This clone was observed a few times. V usage is TRBV15 and J usage is TRBJ2-5, with D uncertain. In germline, CDR1 is LNHNV, CDR2 YYDKDF (reference sequence). The CDR3 length is 13 residues. Trimming cost V 1 base and J 1 base, with 4 bases left between them. Written as DNA, the CDR3 is TGTGCCACCAGCAGAGGTAGCCAAGAGACCCAGTACTTC. This codes for CATSRGSQETQYF.

The V and J genes are TRBV7-3 and TRBJ2-3, with 13 bases identical to TRBD2. This CDR3 spans 16 amino acids. CDR1 and CDR2 from the germline V gene are SGHTA and FQGTGA. The junction had 4 bases not matched to a gene; V was cut back by 5 bases and J by 2 bases. The CDR3 DNA sequence: TGTGCCAGCAGCCTAGGACTAGCGGGAGTCACAGATACGCAGTATTTT. Protein sequence: CASSLGLAGVTDTQYF.

This chain joins TRBV27 and TRBJ2-5, with TRBD1 matching over 7 bases. Losses at the gene ends were 4 bases for V and 2 bases for J; bases not matched to a gene: 4. This CDR3 has 14 residues. Germline values: CDR1 MNHEY, CDR2 SMNVEV (reference sequence). CDR3 region: CASSSRQGQETQYF. DNA for the CDR3: TGTGCCAGCAGTTCCCGACAGGGTCAAGAGACCCAGTACTTC.

J is TRBJ1-1 and V is TRBV7-2, with a possible D match to TRBD1 (6 bases). The ends were cut back, 5 bases at V and 1 base at J, with 11 bases in the middle. The CDR3 runs to 14 residues. From germline, CDR1 is SGHTA and CDR2 FQGNSA. This CDR3 is CASSSRTENTEAFF. The DNA of the CDR3 is TGTGCCAGCAGCAGCCGGACAGAGAACACTGAAGCTTTCTTT. Full variable domain (outside the CDR3, taken from reference TRBV7-2 and TRBJ1-1): GAGVSQSPSNKVTEKGKDVELRCDPISGHTALYWYRQSLGQGLEFLIYFQGNSAPDKSGLPSDRFSAERTGGSVSTLTIQRTQQEDSAVYLCASSSRTENTEAFFGQGTRLTVV.

This clone was seen only once. The chain has TRBV15 and TRBJ2-1; TRBD2 matches at 9 bases. Germline-derived CDR1 and CDR2 are LNHNV and YYDKDF (reference sequence). The CDR3 has 19 residues. V trimming: 0 bases; J trimming: 5 bases; junction bases outside the gene matches: 14. For the CDR3, the DNA is TGTGCCACCAGCAGAGATGGAACTAGCGGGCCTCCCCGGCACAATGAGCAGTTCTTC. Protein product: CATSRDGTSGPPRHNEQFF.

This rearrangement joins TRBV19 to TRBJ1-1; D is ambiguous. Germline CDR1 is LNHDA and CDR2 is SQIVND (reference sequence). The V and J ends lost 1 base and 3 bases respectively, with 12 bases between them. This CDR3 contains 15 residues. The CDR3: CASSIGRVPYTEAFF. In nucleotides, the CDR3 is TGTGCCAGTAGTATAGGTCGGGTGCCGTACACTGAAGCTTTCTTT.

This clone was detected only a few times. The chain couples TRBV7-6 to TRBJ1-4, with TRBD1 as a possible D gene (5 bases). CDR1 and CDR2 from the germline V gene are SGHVS and FNYEAQ. The V and J ends lost 2 bases and 8 bases respectively, with 21 bases between them. The CDR3 has 17 residues. CDR3 sequence (DNA): TGTGCCAGCAGCTTAAATCCGGGCAGGGAGGCCCCGGAAAAACTGTTTTTT. This encodes CASSLNPGREAPEKLFF. Full variable domain (outside the CDR3, taken from reference TRBV7-6 and TRBJ1-4): GAGVSQSPRYKVTKRGQDVALRCDPISGHVSLYWYRQALGQGPEFLTYFNYEAQQDKSGLPNDRFSAERPEGSISTLTIQRTEQRDSAMYRCASSLNPGREAPEKLFFGSGTQLSVL.

The sample holds a few counts of this clone. The chain carries TRBV2 and TRBJ2-1; 7 bases match TRBD2. Germline lookup yields CDR1 SNHLY and CDR2 FYNNEI. The CDR3 extends over 16 amino acids. After removal of 1 base from V and 8 bases from J, the junction contained 11 bases not matched to a gene. CDR3 region: CASSEGSGVGVDEQFF. The CDR3 nucleotides are TGTGCCAGCAGTGAAGGGAGCGGGGTGGGGGTTGATGAGCAGTTCTTC.

The DNA of the CDR3 is TGTGCCAGCAGTGAATTAAGGGCCAGGGGGACTGAAGCTTTCTTT. This gives the protein CASSELRARGTEAFF. The chain employs TRBV2 and TRBJ1-1; 7 bases fit TRBD1. The CDR3 runs 15 residues. V was clipped by 2 bases and J by 5 bases; unmatched bases: 8. Germline V gives CDR1 SNHLY, CDR2 FYNNEI.

The J gene is TRBJ2-1, the V gene TRBV29-1; 7 bases line up with TRBD1. This CDR3 has 15 residues. Per the germline V gene, CDR1 is SQVTM and CDR2 is ANQGSEA. Trimming took 0 bases from V and 4 from J; bases not matched to a gene: 6. CDR3 DNA sequence: TGCAGCGTTGAAGATAGAGGGGGCAGGTACAATGAGCAGTTCTTC. This gives the protein CSVEDRGGRYNEQFF.

The rearrangement uses TRBV7-3 and TRBJ1-5; D not certain. Germline V gene data show CDR1 as SGHTA and CDR2 as FQGTGA. The CDR3 is 14 residues long. With 1 base removed from V and 6 bases from J, the gap between germline ends came to 10 bases. The CDR3 is CASSLMGSCQPQHF. The CDR3, as DNA: TGTGCCAGCAGCTTAATGGGGAGCTGTCAGCCCCAGCATTTT.

This rearrangement joins TRBV28 to TRBJ2-7, with TRBD1 matching over 8 bases. The germline V gene encodes CDR1 MDHEN and CDR2 SYDVKM. The CDR3 totals 15 residues. The J segment lost 6 bases and the V segment lost 6 bases, leaving 13 bases of the junction unmatched. This chain's CDR3 is CASSLPDRVPVEQYF. The CDR3 region has the DNA TGTGCCAGCAGCCTACCGGACAGGGTACCGGTCGAGCAGTACTTC.

The chain employs TRBV2 and TRBJ2-5; 10 nucleotides line up with TRBD2. Trimming removed 6 bases from V and 1 base from J; junction bases left unmatched: 5. The CDR3 is 15 residues long. The germline V gene has CDR1 SNHLY and CDR2 FYNNEI. For the CDR3, the DNA is TGTGCCAGCAGAAAACTAGCGGGGCTCCAAGAGACCCAGTACTTC. This encodes CASRKLAGLQETQYF.